A single sample gave rise to the 30 T cell receptor beta chains below, sequenced in a study of T cell changes during pregnancy in multiple sclerosis. The repertoire was sequenced with immunoSEQ multiplex PCR; TCRdb's copy has only in-frame clones and lacks some. The table lists some 80,000 clones, about 90% of them singletons. The sample here was peripheral blood, taken before pregnancy. These receptors all stem from a female donor with multiple sclerosis, enrolled in a pregnancy study.

The CDR3 sequence: CASSQLAQETQYF. DNA for the CDR3: TGTGCCAGCAGCCAACTAGCTCAAGAGACCCAGTACTTC. The chain combines TRBV5-6 with TRBJ2-5; tentative D call: TRBD2 (6 bases). This CDR3 has 13 amino acids. The germline gives CDR1 SGHDT, CDR2 YYEEEE. V lost 4 bases and J lost 2, with 9 bases in between.

The chain is built from TRBV6-4 and TRBJ1-2, with D perhaps TRBD1 (5 bases). The CDR3 totals 14 residues. CDR1 and CDR2 from the germline V gene are MRHNA and SNTAGT. Trimming pared 3 bases from V and 4 bases from J, leaving 12 bases between. The CDR3 nucleotides are TGTGCCAGCAGTGAGTCGACAGCTACCTATGGCTACACCTTC. Translating gives CASSESTATYGYTF.

The V and J genes are TRBV7-9 and TRBJ2-5; TRBD1 matches 8 bases. The CDR3 is made up of 15 amino acids. Germline V gene lookup returns CDR1 SEHNR and CDR2 FQNEAQ (reference sequence). Germline trimming cut 1 base from V and 1 base from J; bases unmatched to any gene: 2. DNA of the CDR3: TGTGCCAGCAGCTTAGGGGACAGGAGCCAAGAGACCCAGTACTTC. As protein: CASSLGDRSQETQYF.

The chain recombines TRBV5-5 with TRBJ1-6; the D is unclear. The CDR3 is 16 residues long. Germline V gives CDR1 SGHKS, CDR2 YYEKEE (reference sequence). Trimming took 2 bases from V and 0 from J, leaving 9 bases between them. CDR3 loop: CASSFRWSSYNSPLHF. The CDR3 nucleotides read TGTGCCAGCAGCTTTAGGTGGAGCTCCTATAATTCACCCCTCCACTTT.

The chain couples TRBV9 to TRBJ1-2, with a tentative D call TRBD1 (5 bases). Germline CDR1 is SGDLS and CDR2 is YYNGEE. V lost 3 bases to trimming and J lost 7 bases, with 7 bases between them. There are 11 residues in the CDR3. CDR3: CASSAGLGYTF. The CDR3 DNA follows: TGTGCCAGCAGCGCAGGGCTTGGCTACACCTTC.

The gene calls are TRBV5-6 and TRBJ2-1, with 12 bases fitting TRBD1. V was pared by 3 bases and J by 6 bases, with 7 bases of the junction left unmatched. Germline V gene lookup returns CDR1 SGHDT and CDR2 YYEEEE. This CDR3 comprises 16 residues. CDR3 protein: CASSSGTGGFINEQFF. The CDR3 nucleotides are TGTGCCAGCAGCTCAGGGACAGGGGGCTTTATCAATGAGCAGTTCTTC. Full variable domain (remainder filled in from reference TRBV5-6 and TRBJ2-1): DAGVTQSPTHLIKTRGQQVTLRCSPKSGHDTVSWYQQALGQGPQFIFQYYEEEERQRGNFPDRFSGHQFPNYSSELNVNALLLGDSALYLCASSSGTGGFINEQFFGPGTRLTVL.

This sequence joins TRBV9 and TRBJ2-7, with unresolved D. Germline CDR1 reads SGDLS; CDR2 reads YYNGEE. V shed 0 bases and J shed 2 bases, with 15 bases lying between them. The CDR3 has 16 amino acids. This chain's CDR3 is CASSVGPTPNTYEQYF. The CDR3 coding sequence is TGTGCCAGCAGCGTAGGTCCTACCCCAAATACCTACGAGCAGTACTTC.

This clone appeared a few times. The chain links TRBV7-9 to TRBJ2-7; TRBD1 is a possible D gene (6 bases). The V and J ends lost 3 bases and 6 bases respectively, with 18 bases between them. Per germline, CDR1 SEHNR and CDR2 FQNEAQ (reference sequence). This CDR3 is built from 15 residues. The CDR3 DNA sequence: TGTGCCAGCAGCTTCGGGCAGGGGCGACCCCCCGAGCAGTACTTC. This encodes CASSFGQGRPPEQYF.

This rearrangement joins TRBV4-2 to TRBJ1-6; 7 nucleotides align to TRBD1. J lost 10 bases, V lost 4 bases, and 7 bases had no gene match. The CDR3 sequence is 14 residues long. Germline CDR1 LGHNA, CDR2 YNFKEQ. In DNA form, the CDR3 reads TGTGCCAGCAGCCCAACAGGGGAGAGGTCACCCCTCCACTTT. This codes for CASSPTGERSPLHF.

This chain uses TRBV6-6 with TRBJ2-7; maybe TRBD1 (5 bases). The germline V gene encodes CDR1 MNHNY and CDR2 SVGAGI (reference sequence). The V end lost 0 bases, the J end lost 3 bases, and 12 bases lay between the germline ends. The CDR3 contains 15 residues. The CDR3 nucleotides are TGTGCCAGCAGTTACTCGGAGAACAGGTTCTACGAGCAGTACTTC. Its protein is CASSYSENRFYEQYF.

This chain joins TRBV10-3 and TRBJ2-2; 12 positions match TRBD2. The V and J ends lost 7 bases and 7 bases, in that order; junction bases with no gene match: 4. The CDR3 has 14 residues. Looked up from germline, CDR1 is ENHRY and CDR2 is SYGVKD. CDR3 nucleotide sequence: TGTGCCATCACTAGCGGGGGGGCAGACGGGGAGCTGTTTTTT. It codes for CAITSGGADGELFF.

The rearrangement links TRBV2 to TRBJ1-5, with D tentatively TRBD1 (6 bases). In germline, CDR1 is SNHLY, CDR2 FYNNEI. Trimming took 6 bases from V and 9 from J, leaving 18 bases between them. The CDR3 has 14 residues. Here the CDR3 DNA reads TGTGCCAGCAGCGACGGACGGGGGGGGCGGCCCCAGCATTTT. It yields the protein CASSDGRGGRPQHF. The whole variable domain, filled in from reference TRBV2 and TRBJ1-5, reads EPEVTQTPSHQVTQMGQEVILRCVPISNHLYFYWYRQILGQKVEFLVSFYNNEISEKSEIFDDQFSVERPDGSNFTLKIRSTKLEDSAMYFCASSDGRGGRPQHFGDGTRLSIL.

The rearrangement uses TRBV5-1 and TRBJ1-1; a possible D gene is TRBD1 (5 bases). Germline V gene data show CDR1 as SGHRS and CDR2 as YFSETQ. CDR3 size: 15 residues. Trimming took off 1 base at V and 2 bases at J, with 12 bases between the two ends. The CDR3 protein is CASSLFVRANTEAFF. The CDR3 DNA reads TGCGCCAGCAGCTTGTTTGTCAGGGCAAACACTGAAGCTTTCTTT. Full variable domain (missing parts from reference TRBV5-1 and TRBJ1-1): KAGVTQTPRYLIKTRGQQVTLSCSPISGHRSVSWYQQTPGQGLQFLFEYFSETQRNKGNFPGRFSGRQFSNSRSEMNVSTLELGDSALYLCASSLFVRANTEAFFGQGTRLTVV.

The V and J genes are TRBV5-1 and TRBJ1-2; D not certain. CDR3 length: 15 residues. V dropped 4 bases and J dropped 0 bases, with 13 bases sitting between them. Germline values: CDR1 SGHRS, CDR2 YFSETQ. The CDR3 region has the DNA TGCGCCAGCAGCCCCCAAGGAGGAGCTAACTATGGCTACACCTTC. This gives the protein CASSPQGGANYGYTF.

This chain uses TRBV27 with TRBJ2-1, with 8 bases lining up with TRBD1. CDR1 MNHEY and CDR2 SMNVEV come from the germline V gene (reference sequence). Trimming removed 3 bases from V and 9 bases from J; junction bases left unmatched: 13. The CDR3 spans 16 residues. CDR3 coding DNA: TGTGCCAGCAGTTTCCAGGACAGGGCTGAGTGGACTGAGCAGTTCTTC. It encodes CASSFQDRAEWTEQFF.

Only one count was recorded for this clone. V and J are TRBV6-6 and TRBJ2-1; TRBD2 matches 8 bases. CDR1 is MNHNY and CDR2 is SVGAGI in the germline V gene (reference sequence). With 7 bases clipped from V and 6 bases from J, the junction kept 8 bases outside the gene matches. CDR3 length equals 14 residues. CDR3 sequence: CASTRGGLGNEQFF. CDR3 nucleotide sequence: TGTGCCAGCACCCGGGGGGGGTTGGGCAATGAGCAGTTCTTC.

This sequence joins TRBV6-7 and TRBJ2-3; D unresolved. TRBV6-7 falls under the ORF class, with uncertain function. This CDR3 region has 15 residues. Trimming removed 8 bases at V and 3 bases at J, with 18 bases between. CDR3 bases: TGTGCCAGCGGTCTCCCCGGGTTTACGACAGATACGCAGTATTTT. Its protein is CASGLPGFTTDTQYF.

This chain connects TRBV10-3 to TRBJ1-2; tentative D call: TRBD1 (6 bases). The CDR3 is 15 residues long. CDR1 and CDR2 (germline): ENHRY, SYGVKD. Between the trimmed V and J ends, which lost 2 bases and 4 bases, there was a span of 14 bases. The CDR3 DNA reads as TGTGCCATCAGTGAGACAGGGCCCCCGACCTATGGCTACACCTTC. It is translated as CAISETGPPTYGYTF.

A remark on this clone: An end of the junction does not agree with germline; a read error may underlie this. DNA of the CDR3: TGTGCTAGCAGCTTAGAGGCTAGGGGACTATCGTACTTC. Residues: CASSLEARGLSYF. The V and J genes are TRBV7-7 and TRBJ2-4; the match to TRBD2 covers 7 bases. The CDR3 has 13 amino acids. Germline CDR1 and CDR2: SSHAT and FNYEAQ (reference sequence).

The chain links TRBV7-8 to TRBJ2-2; TRBD1 matches at 7 bases. This CDR3 has 17 amino acids. J was trimmed by 5 bases and V by 5 bases; bases with no gene match: 14. The germline V gene has CDR1 SGHVS and CDR2 FQNEAQ. CDR3 in DNA: TGTGCCAGCAGCCAACGCCCCAGGGGGTCCAAGACCGGGGAGCTGTTTTTT. Amino acids: CASSQRPRGSKTGELFF.

The V and J genes are TRBV6-1 and TRBJ2-1; 10 bases are a match to TRBD1. This CDR3 comprises 14 residues. With 7 bases clipped from V and 3 bases from J, the junction kept 3 bases outside the gene matches. Germline CDR1 reads MNHNS; CDR2 reads SASEGT. CDR3 DNA: TGTGCCAGCAATCGGGACAGGGGCTACAATGAGCAGTTCTTC. This encodes CASNRDRGYNEQFF.

This clone appeared a single time. The CDR3 here is CASSQVPVHEQYF. DNA for the CDR3: TGTGCCAGCAGCCAGGTCCCGGTCCACGAGCAGTACTTC. This sequence joins TRBV14 and TRBJ2-7, with D unclear. Germline CDR1 is SGHDN and CDR2 is FVKESK. CDR3 length equals 13 residues. V was shortened by 3 bases and J by 5 bases, with 11 bases between the two germline ends.

The CDR3 region is CASSLGAGDTDTQYF. DNA of the CDR3: TGTGCCAGCAGCTTGGGAGCGGGGGACACAGATACGCAGTATTTT. The chain carries TRBV5-4 and TRBJ2-3; 8 bases match TRBD2. The J segment lost 2 bases and the V segment lost 0 bases, leaving 2 bases of the junction unmatched. Germline CDR1 and CDR2: SGHNT and YYREEE (reference sequence). This CDR3 spans 15 amino acids.

The J gene is TRBJ1-2, the V gene TRBV27, with 8 bases aligning to TRBD1. The V gene's germline CDR1 is MNHEY and CDR2 SMNVEV (reference sequence). V gave up 4 bases and J gave up 4 bases; unmatched junction bases: 8. CDR3 length equals 15 residues. CDR3 protein: CASSSTPGGSYGYTF. As DNA, the CDR3 is TGTGCCAGCAGTTCCACTCCAGGGGGCAGCTATGGCTACACCTTC.

The rearrangement links TRBV19 to TRBJ2-2; D is possibly TRBD1 (6 bases). Germline loops: CDR1 LNHDA, CDR2 SQIVND (reference sequence). CDR3 length: 15 residues. The V and J ends lost 5 bases and 7 bases respectively, with 17 bases between them. CDR3: CASSPDPGVRGELFF. CDR3 nucleotide sequence: TGTGCCAGTAGTCCCGACCCAGGGGTTCGCGGGGAGCTGTTTTTT.

This clone was seen once. The V gene is TRBV6-5, the J gene TRBJ2-7; a possible D gene is TRBD2 (6 bases). CDR3 size: 12 residues. The germline CDR1 and CDR2 sequences are MNHEY and SVGAGI. The CDR3, as DNA: TGTGCTGCGGGGAAGAGCTCCTACGAGCAGTACTTC. Its translation: CAAGKSSYEQYF.

The chain carries TRBV13 and TRBJ1-1; D remains unclear. Germline V CDR1 and CDR2: PRHDT, FYEKMQ (reference sequence). V lost 4 bases and J lost 10, with 10 bases in between. The CDR3 sequence is 11 residues long. The CDR3 loop is CASSSVDGAFF. The CDR3 nucleotides are TGTGCCAGCAGCTCCGTAGATGGAGCTTTCTTT.

The V and J genes are TRBV5-4 and TRBJ1-2; possible D gene TRBD1, 5 bases. Per germline, CDR1 SGHNT and CDR2 YYREEE (reference sequence). Trimming cost V 2 bases and J 2 bases, with 7 bases left between them. The CDR3 covers 13 residues. CDR3 residues: CASSFPGNYGYTF. CDR3 bases: TGTGCCAGCAGCTTTCCAGGGAACTATGGCTACACCTTC. The full variable domain, in which reference TRBV5-4 and TRBJ1-2 provide the parts outside the CDR3, is ETGVTQSPTHLIKTRGQQVTLRCSSQSGHNTVSWYQQALGQGPQFIFQYYREEENGRGNFPPRFSGLQFPNYSSELNVNALELDDSALYLCASSFPGNYGYTFGSGTRLTVV.

This clone has a single count. This sequence joins TRBV5-1 and TRBJ1-4, with 7 nucleotides matching TRBD1. Unmatched junction bases numbered 2, after V lost 0 bases and J lost 0 bases. CDR1 and CDR2 (germline): SGHRS, YFSETQ. The CDR3 sequence is 16 residues long. CDR3 coding DNA: TGCGCCAGCAGCTTGGGGGACAGTGCAACTAATGAAAAACTGTTTTTT. As protein: CASSLGDSATNEKLFF.

This chain links TRBV6-5 with TRBJ2-7; D might be TRBD1 (6 bases). This CDR3 contains 13 residues. The germline gives CDR1 MNHEY, CDR2 SVGAGI. Trimming cost V 5 bases and J 1 base, with 9 bases left between them. CDR3: CASSLQGSYEQYF. The CDR3 coding sequence is TGTGCCAGCAGTCTACAGGGTTCCTACGAGCAGTACTTC.